The 4 T cell receptor beta chains below all came from one sample that was sequenced in a study of blood T cell repertoires in COVID-19. Libraries were prepared by immunoSEQ multiplex PCR; TCRdb keeps only in-frame clonotypes and omits some of them. The data hold 200,000 to 300,000 clones, with 83% observed a single time. What was sequenced was peripheral blood. These receptors were taken from a human donor in a cohort sampled during active COVID-19.

The V call is TRBV7-9, the J call TRBJ2-1; the match to TRBD1 covers 8 bases. The CDR3 loop spans 13 amino acids. The J segment lost 9 bases and the V segment lost 4 bases, leaving 5 bases of the junction unmatched. CDR1 and CDR2 (germline): SEHNR, FQNEAQ (reference sequence). As DNA, the CDR3 is TGTGCCAGCAGCTCACAGGGGGTGGGTGAGCAGTTCTTC. Amino acids: CASSSQGVGEQFF.

The chain uses TRBV7-3 and TRBJ1-6; no clear D. The germline V and J ends were trimmed by 1 base and 7 bases, with 5 bases remaining between them. Germline CDR1 and CDR2: SGHTA and FQGTGA. The CDR3 covers 13 residues. Here the CDR3 reads CASSLKRNSPLHF. CDR3 in DNA: TGTGCCAGCAGCTTAAAGAGGAATTCACCCCTCCACTTT. Drawing the rest from reference TRBV7-3 and TRBJ1-6, the complete variable domain is GAGVSQTPSNKVTEKGKYVELRCDPISGHTALYWYRQSLGQGPEFLIYFQGTGAADDSGLPNDRFFAVRPEGSVSTLKIQRTERGDSAVYLCASSLKRNSPLHFGNGTRLTVT.

The CDR3 DNA follows: TGTGCCAGCAGTTACTCGAGACAGGGGAGTGAGCAGTTCTTC. Its translation is CASSYSRQGSEQFF. The V and J genes are TRBV6-5 and TRBJ2-1; 8 bases agree with TRBD1. In germline, CDR1 is MNHEY, CDR2 SVGAGI. V shed 0 bases, J shed 9 bases, and the junction held 4 bases outside the gene matches. The CDR3 has 14 residues.

This chain uses TRBV7-9 with TRBJ1-2; 10 positions match TRBD1. Germline V CDR1 and CDR2: SEHNR, FQNEAQ (reference sequence). The V gene end was trimmed by 7 bases and the J gene end by 5 bases; junction bases not matched to a gene: 10. This CDR3 has 15 amino acids. The chain's CDR3 is CASTNPGQGMYGYTF. The DNA of the CDR3 is TGTGCCAGCACCAACCCGGGACAGGGGATGTATGGCTACACCTTC.